A single T cell receptor (beta chain) is shown here with its context. Its specificity is unknown. This CDR3 is built from 15 residues. V lost 6 bases and J 4 bases, leaving 15 bases between the germline ends. Germline CDR1 is SGHAT and CDR2 is FQNNGV. The data belong to a study of human T cells and chemical hapten exposure. Notes on the study in general: Once DPC sensitization occurred, TCRs above 1 in 1000 frequency showed no change.

Unique molecular identifiers were attached to individual cDNA molecules within the library. TCRdb processed the RACE reads anew with MiXCR; each CDR3 protein has one entry. The sample holds approximately 370,000 distinct CDR3 sequences, 4.5% to 5.5% seen once. Time point of the sample: pre-sensitization, week 0. As for treatment: therapeutic diphenylcyclopropenone sensitization with weekly scalp DPC. People who gave samples had alopecia, were 18 to 70 years old, and were suitable for DPC. Sequenced here: whole blood, sampled in connection with sensitization to the hapten diphenylcyclopropenone (DPC). The sequence derives from a woman in her late teens or twenties with alopecia areata. Some clones in this sample may be carry-over from other donors' samples. The chain employs TRBV11-2 and TRBJ1-4; a weak D match, TRBD1 (5 bases). CDR3 sequence reads: CASSSVGGLNEKLFF. CDR3 nucleotide sequence: TGTGCCAGCAGTTCCGTCGGGGGTCTTAATGAAAAACTGTTTTTT. The variable domain in full, completed from reference TRBV11-2 and TRBJ1-4, reads EAGVAQSPRYKIIEKRQSVAFWCNPISGHATLYWYQQILGQGPKLLIQFQNNGVVDDSQLPKDRFSAERLKGVDSTLKIQPAKLEDSAVYLCASSSVGGLNEKLFFGSGTQLSVL.